This T cell receptor (beta chain) appears in the sequencing data of a study of cytomegalovirus exposure and HLA in healthy donors. At the level of the study: Early released data had about 85 million unique TCRs, all coming from HLA-typed donors.

General study points: Later work found that TCR association rates differed between HLA loci; DRB1 had the most and HLA-C the fewest. Because they were indistinguishable, some V segments, including TRBV6-2 and TRBV6-3, were excluded. Only CMV serostatus was available as immune exposure information.

This PCR relied on a set of 60 Vbeta primers and 13 Jbeta primers. Generated by immunoSEQ multiplex PCR, the TCRdb table keeps only in-frame clones and is missing some. The table records 130,000 or so clones, more than 70% of them present only once. There are 14 residues in the CDR3. V shed 10 bases and J shed 1 base, with 16 bases lying between them. Germline CDR1 ENHRY, CDR2 SYGVKD. For this clone: What it binds is unknown.

The clonotype comes from a woman in her forties or fifties in good health and CMV-seropositive. The sample consisted of PBMCs. The chain employs TRBV10-3 and TRBJ2-5; tentatively, D is TRBD1 (7 bases). CDR3 in DNA: TGTGCCACCCTTGGAGGGGGCGGCCAAGAGACCCAGTACTTC. Protein product: CATLGGGGQETQYF.